This is a list of T cell receptor beta chains from one sample in a study of shared clonotypes between healthy human individuals. The data were produced by immunoSEQ multiplex PCR, yet TCRdb's version contains in-frame clones alone and is incomplete. Here the sample spans around 2.3 million clones, approximately 94% being singletons. Sequencing was done on a sample of naive CD4+ T cells sorted from blood. These receptors were collected from a man younger than 35 in good health. Each CDR3 is given with its conserved first and last residue.

13 | TRBJ1-6 | TRBV30 | CAGTGSGNSPLHF
15 | TRBJ1-4 | TRBV18 | CASSPPGSPNEKLFF
14 | TRBJ2-7 | TRBV6-5 | CASRKGQGAYEQYF
13 | TRBJ1-1 | TRBV29-1 | CSVVRPINTEAFF
13 | TRBJ2-7 | TRBV6-6 | CASTSKVIYEQYF
12 | TRBJ1-2 | TRBV19 | CASSKTNVGYTF
18 | TRBJ2-3 | TRBV5-6 | CASSLRPEAGGALDTQYF
15 | TRBJ2-7 | TRBV28 | CASSPTGTGDYEQYF
15 | TRBJ1-5 | TRBV2 | CASSAGQGFNQPQHF
18 | TRBJ2-1 | TRBV5-4 | CASSPSGRASSSYNEQFF
16 | TRBJ2-7 | TRBV15 | CATTREGGIGSYEQYF
16 | TRBJ2-2 | TRBV18 | CASSLGQGAITGELFF
13 | TRBJ1-2 | TRBV11-2 | CASSLKGFYGYTF
13 | TRBJ2-5 | TRBV5-6 | CASSLGTEETQYF
14 | TRBJ2-7 | TRBV28 | CASRGQASSYEQYF
15 | TRBJ1-6 | TRBV6-1 | CASSPQEGFYSPLHF